Listed below are T cell receptor beta chains from one sample, sequenced in a study of blood T cell repertoires in COVID-19. Measured with immunoSEQ multiplex PCR; TCRdb has only the in-frame clones, and not every one. The data contain roughly 240,000 clones, almost 85% of them singletons. What was sequenced was peripheral blood. The receptors derive from a woman of 80 years or more with acute or convalescent COVID-19. Each CDR3 is given with its conserved first and last residue. The order of the fields is D gene, J gene, clone size, V gene, CDR3 DNA, CDR3 protein. A D gene is named only where the DNA matches it firmly. Some rows have no size entry. The others give once, few or many, or a class for an expanded clone.

NA | TRBJ1-4 | NA | TRBV28 | TGTGCCAGCAGTACCCCGGGAATTAATGAAAAACTGTTTTTT | CASSTPGINEKLFF
TRBD2 | TRBJ2-1 | once | TRBV11-2 | TGTGCCAGCAGCTTCGCGGGACTAGCGAGAATAAATGAGCAGTTCTTC | CASSFAGLARINEQFF
NA | TRBJ2-3 | NA | TRBV7-2 | TGTGCCAGCAGCTTAGGCCGGGCAGATACGCAGTATTTT | CASSLGRADTQYF
TRBD1 | TRBJ2-1 | NA | TRBV12-5 | TGTGCTAGTGGTTCGGGGACAGGGCCCTACAATGAGCAGTTCTTC | CASGSGTGPYNEQFF
NA | TRBJ1-2 | few | TRBV29-1 | TGCAGCGTTGATGACTACGGGAGCTACACCTTC | CSVDDYGSYTF
NA | TRBJ2-5 | NA | TRBV11-3 | TGTGCCAGCAGCTTAGATTCCGGACCCGGGGAACAGCAGTACTTC | CASSLDSGPGEQQYF
TRBD1 | TRBJ2-7 | NA | TRBV6-4 | TGTGCCAGCAGTAACTGGGACAGGGGGCGTTCTGGCGAGCAGTACTTC | CASSNWDRGRSGEQYF
NA | TRBJ2-2 | once | TRBV7-3 | TGTGCCAGCAGCCCCGACCAAGGGGCCGGGGAGCTGTTTTTT | CASSPDQGAGELFF
NA | TRBJ1-4 | once | TRBV5-1 | TGCGCCAGCAGCTTGAGCCCCTCGGAAGGGGCAAGTAATGAAAAACTGTTTTTT | CASSLSPSEGASNEKLFF
TRBD1 | TRBJ1-4 | NA | TRBV6-5 | TGTGCCAGCGGGACAGGGGGGGAGAGGCTGTTTTTT | CASGTGGERLFF
NA | TRBJ1-2 | NA | TRBV5-4 | TGTGCCAGCAGCTTCTCGGTTTCAAACTATGGCTACACCTTC | CASSFSVSNYGYTF
NA | TRBJ1-5 | NA | TRBV12-1 | TGTGCCAGCAGCTCACGTGTTGGGGCCTCACATTATAGCAATCAGCCCCAGCATTTT | CASSSRVGASHYSNQPQHF
NA | TRBJ2-7 | few | TRBV19 | TGTGCCAGCAGAGGATGGGGGGCCTACGAGCAGTACTTC | CASRGWGAYEQYF
NA | TRBJ1-3 | NA | TRBV19 | TGTGCCAGTAGTATAGGGCAGTCTGGAAACACCATATATTTT | CASSIGQSGNTIYF
NA | TRBJ1-4 | NA | TRBV6-5 | TGTGCCAGCAGGAACAGGGCTAATGAAAAACTGTTTTTT | CASRNRANEKLFF
NA | TRBJ1-1 | NA | TRBV28 | TGTGCCAGCAGTCCCGGGGACAATCTTGGAGCTTTCTTT | CASSPGDNLGAFF
TRBD1 | TRBJ1-4 | NA | TRBV4-2 | TGTGCCAGCAACAAGGACAGGGGCGCAACTAATGAAAAACTGTTTTTT | CASNKDRGATNEKLFF
TRBD1 | TRBJ2-4 | once | TRBV6-5 | TGTGCCAGCAGTTCAGGGGGACCTTTAGCCAAAAACATTCAGTACTTC | CASSSGGPLAKNIQYF
TRBD2 | TRBJ2-3 | once | TRBV9 | TGTGCCAGCAGCCCCAGACTAGCGGGGATTAGCACAGATACGCAGTATTTT | CASSPRLAGISTDTQYF
TRBD1 | TRBJ2-5 | NA | TRBV23-1 | TGCGCCAGCAGTCAGGGACAGGGACGAGAGGAGACCCAGTACTTC | CASSQGQGREETQYF
NA | TRBJ2-1 | NA | TRBV7-9 | TGTGCCAGCAGCTTAATTGGCCAGCTCGCGGGTGAGCAGTTCTTC | CASSLIGQLAGEQFF
TRBD1 | TRBJ1-2 | NA | TRBV5-1 | TGCGCCAGCAGCTTGGGGACAGGGGACTATGGCTACACCTTC | CASSLGTGDYGYTF
TRBD2 | TRBJ2-1 | NA | TRBV18 | TGTGCCAGCTCACCAGGGCTAGCGGGGGCCAACAATGAGCAGTTCTTC | CASSPGLAGANNEQFF
TRBD1 | TRBJ2-7 | once | TRBV6-2/TRBV6-3 | TGTGCCAGCAGTTACCCGACAGGGGGATCCGAGCAGTACTTC | CASSYPTGGSEQYF
TRBD2 | TRBJ2-7 | NA | TRBV9 | TGTGCCAGCAGCGGGGGGACTAGCGGGACAGTCGAGCAGTACTTC | CASSGGTSGTVEQYF
TRBD1 | TRBJ2-1 | once | TRBV19 | TGTGCCAGTAGGGCCGGGACAGGGTGGCATGAGCAGTTCTTC | CASRAGTGWHEQFF
NA | TRBJ2-5 | NA | TRBV11-2 | TGTGCCAGCAGCTCCCGGCCGGGATTGGGAGAGACCCAGTACTTC | CASSSRPGLGETQYF
NA | TRBJ2-3 | NA | TRBV5-4 | TGTGCCAGCAGCTTGCGTTCTAGTAGCACAGATACGCAGTATTTT | CASSLRSSSTDTQYF
NA | TRBJ2-7 | NA | TRBV5-1 | TGCGCCAGCACCGACAGTTACGAGCAGTACTTC | CASTDSYEQYF
NA | TRBJ1-1 | NA | TRBV28 | TGTGCCAGCAGTACTCCACGTATGAACACTGAAGCTTTCTTT | CASSTPRMNTEAFF
NA | TRBJ1-1 | NA | TRBV7-2 | TGTGCCAGCAGCTTAGCCGCCGGGTCCACTGAAGCTTTCTTT | CASSLAAGSTEAFF
NA | TRBJ1-3 | once | TRBV28 | TGTGCCAGCAGCTCGGCCGACAAATCTGGAAACACCATATATTTT | CASSSADKSGNTIYF
NA | TRBJ1-6 | NA | TRBV7-2 | TGTGCCAGCAGCACTTGGGGGGGAAATTCACCCCTCCACTTT | CASSTWGGNSPLHF
NA | TRBJ2-3 | few | TRBV10-1 | TGCGCCAGCAGAGTAGACAGGCTTAGCACAGATACGCAGTATTTT | CASRVDRLSTDTQYF
TRBD1 | TRBJ1-2 | NA | TRBV5-5 | TGTGCCAGCAGCTTGGTCCAGGGGGCGGACTATGGCTACACCTTC | CASSLVQGADYGYTF
NA | TRBJ1-5 | NA | TRBV5-6 | TGTGCCAGCAGCTTAGGACAGATCAATCAGCCCCAGCATTTT | CASSLGQINQPQHF
TRBD2 | TRBJ2-5 | NA | TRBV7-9 | TGTGCCAGCAGCTTAAGTGGGGGGGTGACCCAGTACTTC | CASSLSGGVTQYF
TRBD2 | TRBJ2-7 | NA | TRBV2 | TGTGCCAGCACGAGCGGGGTCGGCGAGCAGTACTTC | CASTSGVGEQYF
NA | TRBJ2-1 | few | TRBV7-3 | TGTGCCAGCAGCTTAGGAACAGGTTCCTACAATGAGCAGTTCTTC | CASSLGTGSYNEQFF
NA | TRBJ1-4 | NA | TRBV6-6 | TGTGCCAGCAGTTACAGGGAGGGGAGTGAAAAACTGTTTTTT | CASSYREGSEKLFF